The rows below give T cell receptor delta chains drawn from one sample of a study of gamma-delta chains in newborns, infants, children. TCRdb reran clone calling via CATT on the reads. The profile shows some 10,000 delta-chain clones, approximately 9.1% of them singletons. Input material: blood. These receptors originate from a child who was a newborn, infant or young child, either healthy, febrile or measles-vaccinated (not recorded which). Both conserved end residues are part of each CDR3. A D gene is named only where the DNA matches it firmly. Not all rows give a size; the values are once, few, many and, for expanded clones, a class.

CDR3nt: TGTGCCTGTGATACTGGGGGATACCGCTCCTGGGACACCCGACAGATGTTTTTC
CDR3aa: CACDTGGYRSWDTRQMFF
abundance: NA
d_gene: TRDD3
j_gene: TRDJ3
v_gene: TRDV2

CDR3nt: TGTGCTCTTGGGGAACTCCCCATTTCCTACTGGCACATCCCCGCGGTGTACACCGATAAACTCATCTTT
CDR3aa: CALGELPISYWHIPAVYTDKLIF
abundance: few
d_gene: TRDD2
j_gene: TRDJ1
v_gene: TRDV1

CDR3nt: TGCGCCTTCGGGCCCACCCGACAGATGTTTTTC
CDR3aa: CAFGPTRQMFF
abundance: few
d_gene: NA
j_gene: TRDJ3
v_gene: TRDV2

CDR3nt: TGTGCTCTTGTGGGGTCATCCTTCGATAAGCTCATCTTT
CDR3aa: CALVGSSFDKLIF
abundance: few
d_gene: NA
j_gene: TRDJ1
v_gene: TRDV1

CDR3nt: TGTGCCTGTGACCCCTTGATCACTGGGGGTTCGTACACCGATAAACTCATCTTT
CDR3aa: CACDPLITGGSYTDKLIF
abundance: few
d_gene: TRDD3
j_gene: TRDJ1
v_gene: TRDV2

CDR3nt: TGTGCCTGTGACACCGGATGGGATACGTCCTGGGACACCCGACAGATGTTTTTC
CDR3aa: CACDTGWDTSWDTRQMFF
abundance: NA
d_gene: TRDD3
j_gene: TRDJ3
v_gene: TRDV2

CDR3nt: TGTGCTCTTGGGGAACTTGCTGACTCTGTGTACTGGGGGAACAACGATAAACTCATCTTT
CDR3aa: CALGELADSVYWGNNDKLIF
abundance: medium-sized
d_gene: TRDD3
j_gene: TRDJ1
v_gene: TRDV1

CDR3nt: TGTGCCTGTGACACCGTTGGGGGATACGCTAGGGCAGCACGACTCTTCTTT
CDR3aa: CACDTVGGYARAARLFF
abundance: NA
d_gene: TRDD3
j_gene: TRDJ2
v_gene: TRDV2

CDR3nt: TGTGCCTGTGACACCAGGGAACCGGGCACCGATAAACTCATCTTT
CDR3aa: CACDTREPGTDKLIF
abundance: NA
d_gene: NA
j_gene: TRDJ1
v_gene: TRDV2

CDR3nt: TGTGCCTGTGACACCGTTGGTGGGGGATCCTCCTGGGACACCCGACAGATGTTTTTC
CDR3aa: CACDTVGGGSSWDTRQMFF
abundance: NA
d_gene: TRDD3
j_gene: TRDJ3
v_gene: TRDV2

CDR3nt: TGTGCTCTCCAATGGGTTGATTTACAACGACTCTGGCGCCGGTACACCGATAAACTCATCTTT
CDR3aa: CALQWVDLQRLWRRYTDKLIF
abundance: NA
d_gene: NA
j_gene: TRDJ1
v_gene: TRDV1

CDR3nt: TGTGCTCTTGGGGCCCCTAGAAGCCCGGGAACTGGGGGGCACACCGATAAACTCATCTTT
CDR3aa: CALGAPRSPGTGGHTDKLIF
abundance: NA
d_gene: TRDD3
j_gene: TRDJ1
v_gene: TRDV1

CDR3nt: TGTGCCTGTGACTGGGGGACCCCTGGCTCCTGGGACACCCGACAGATGTTTTTC
CDR3aa: CACDWGTPGSWDTRQMFF
abundance: few
d_gene: TRDD3
j_gene: TRDJ3
v_gene: TRDV2

CDR3nt: TGTGCCTGTGTCCCACTGGGGGAAAGGGGCCCCGATAAACTCATCTTT
CDR3aa: CACVPLGERGPDKLIF
abundance: NA
d_gene: TRDD3
j_gene: TRDJ1
v_gene: TRDV2

CDR3nt: TGTGCCTGTGACTTACTGGGGTACGATAAACTCATCTTT
CDR3aa: CACDLLGYDKLIF
abundance: large
d_gene: TRDD3
j_gene: TRDJ1
v_gene: TRDV2

CDR3nt: TGTGCTCTTGGGGAAGGCCAACTGGGGGATACGAAACAGTACACCGATAAACTCATCTTT
CDR3aa: CALGEGQLGDTKQYTDKLIF
abundance: few
d_gene: TRDD3
j_gene: TRDJ1
v_gene: TRDV1

CDR3nt: TGTGCCTGTGACACTCTTTTGGGGATACGCGAGTGGGACACCCGACAGATGTTTTTC
CDR3aa: CACDTLLGIREWDTRQMFF
abundance: few
d_gene: TRDD3
j_gene: TRDJ3
v_gene: TRDV2

CDR3nt: TGTGCTCTTGGGGAACCATTCCTGATATGGCCCTCAGACTGGGGGATACCGTCTGGGTACACCGATAAACTCATCTTT
CDR3aa: CALGEPFLIWPSDWGIPSGYTDKLIF
abundance: NA
d_gene: TRDD3
j_gene: TRDJ1
v_gene: TRDV1

CDR3nt: TGTGCCTGTGACATTTTACTGGGGGATACGAAGCCGTACACCGATAAACTCATCTTT
CDR3aa: CACDILLGDTKPYTDKLIF
abundance: few
d_gene: TRDD3
j_gene: TRDJ1
v_gene: TRDV2

CDR3nt: TGTGCCTGTGACGCCGCGGGGGATACTTCCTGGGACACCCGACAGATGTTTTTC
CDR3aa: CACDAAGDTSWDTRQMFF
abundance: NA
d_gene: TRDD3
j_gene: TRDJ3
v_gene: TRDV2

CDR3nt: TGTGCCTGTGACACTGGGGGATGGAGCTCCTGGGACACCCGACAGATGTTTTTC
CDR3aa: CACDTGGWSSWDTRQMFF
abundance: few
d_gene: TRDD3
j_gene: TRDJ3
v_gene: TRDV2

CDR3nt: TGTGCCCTGGATAGCCTAGGCAGCGATAAACTCATCTTT
CDR3aa: CALDSLGSDKLIF
abundance: NA
d_gene: NA
j_gene: TRDJ1
v_gene: TRDV3

CDR3nt: TGTGCCTGTGACACCGCGTCGGGGGCCCAAAGCTCCTGGGACTCCCGACAGATGTTTTTC
CDR3aa: CACDTASGAQSSWDSRQMFF
abundance: NA
d_gene: NA
j_gene: TRDJ3
v_gene: TRDV2

CDR3nt: TGTGCCTGTGACACCGTGAGTCATCATGCCATGGGGGACACCCGACAGATGTTTTTC
CDR3aa: CACDTVSHHAMGDTRQMFF
abundance: NA
d_gene: NA
j_gene: TRDJ3
v_gene: TRDV2

CDR3nt: TGTGCCTGTGACAGTACTGGGGTCAGCTCCTGGGACACCCGACAGATGTTTTTC
CDR3aa: CACDSTGVSSWDTRQMFF
abundance: few
d_gene: TRDD3
j_gene: TRDJ3
v_gene: TRDV2

CDR3nt: TGTGCCTGTGACGTACTGGGGGATATAACCTGGGACACCCGACAGATGTTTTTC
CDR3aa: CACDVLGDITWDTRQMFF
abundance: few
d_gene: TRDD3
j_gene: TRDJ3
v_gene: TRDV2

CDR3nt: TGTGCCTGTGTTCCCTTAGGGGTACACACCGATAAACTCATCTTT
CDR3aa: CACVPLGVHTDKLIF
abundance: few
d_gene: NA
j_gene: TRDJ1
v_gene: TRDV2

CDR3nt: TGTGCTCTTGGGGAACTAATGGGCCGTCTTGTATACACCGATAAACTCATCTTT
CDR3aa: CALGELMGRLVYTDKLIF
abundance: few
d_gene: NA
j_gene: TRDJ1
v_gene: TRDV1

CDR3nt: TGTGCCTCTTCGGCCTTCCTACTCGGTACTGGGGGAGCCTACACCGATAAACTCATCTTT
CDR3aa: CASSAFLLGTGGAYTDKLIF
abundance: NA
d_gene: NA
j_gene: TRDJ1
v_gene: TRDV3

CDR3nt: TGTGCCTGTGACACTGCTGGGGGTACTAGCTCCTGGGACACCCGACAGATGTTTTTC
CDR3aa: CACDTAGGTSSWDTRQMFF
abundance: few
d_gene: TRDD3
j_gene: TRDJ3
v_gene: TRDV2

CDR3nt: TGTGCCTGTGACACCCTACTGGGGGATACCACCGATAAACTCATCTTT
CDR3aa: CACDTLLGDTTDKLIF
abundance: medium-sized
d_gene: TRDD3
j_gene: TRDJ1
v_gene: TRDV2

CDR3nt: TGTGCCTGTGACATTGTGGGGGATCACGCCGATAAACTCATCTTT
CDR3aa: CACDIVGDHADKLIF
abundance: few
d_gene: TRDD3
j_gene: TRDJ1
v_gene: TRDV2

CDR3nt: TGTGCCTGTGACGAAATACTGGGGGATAAAAGCTCCTGGGACATCCGACAGATGTTTTTC
CDR3aa: CACDEILGDKSSWDIRQMFF
abundance: NA
d_gene: TRDD3
j_gene: TRDJ3
v_gene: TRDV2

CDR3nt: TGTGCAGCAAGCGCGCTTCCTACACTGGGGGACCCCAGGGGAACCGATAAACTCATCTTT
CDR3aa: CAASALPTLGDPRGTDKLIF
abundance: few
d_gene: NA
j_gene: TRDJ1
v_gene: TRAV29/DV5

CDR3nt: TGTGCTCTTGGGGAAGGGAGTGACTTGTACTGGGGGAGTCCTATGTACACCGATAAACTCATCTTT
CDR3aa: CALGEGSDLYWGSPMYTDKLIF
abundance: NA
d_gene: TRDD3
j_gene: TRDJ1
v_gene: TRDV1

CDR3nt: TGTGCCTGTGACACCGTACTGGGGGTCTCTCCCTCCTGGGACACCCGACAGATGTTTTTC
CDR3aa: CACDTVLGVSPSWDTRQMFF
abundance: few
d_gene: TRDD3
j_gene: TRDJ3
v_gene: TRDV2

CDR3nt: TGTGCCTGTGACACCGGGACTGGGGGGCCTAGCTCCTGGGACACCCGACAGATGTTTTTC
CDR3aa: CACDTGTGGPSSWDTRQMFF
abundance: medium-sized
d_gene: TRDD3
j_gene: TRDJ3
v_gene: TRDV2

CDR3nt: TGTGCCTGTGACCATACCGTACTGGGGGATAGCTCCTGGGACACCCGACAGATGTTTTTC
CDR3aa: CACDHTVLGDSSWDTRQMFF
abundance: NA
d_gene: TRDD3
j_gene: TRDJ3
v_gene: TRDV2

CDR3nt: TGTGCCTGTGACTTAATGGGGATACGGGACACCCGACAGATGTTTTTC
CDR3aa: CACDLMGIRDTRQMFF
abundance: few
d_gene: TRDD3
j_gene: TRDJ3
v_gene: TRDV2

CDR3nt: TGTGCCTGTGACGCGCTGGGGGATAGTGGCGATAAACTCATCTTT
CDR3aa: CACDALGDSGDKLIF
abundance: medium-sized
d_gene: TRDD3
j_gene: TRDJ1
v_gene: TRDV2

CDR3nt: TGTGCTCTTGGGGAACTAGTGGGGGATACCTCCTGGGACACCCGACAGATGTTTTTC
CDR3aa: CALGELVGDTSWDTRQMFF
abundance: few
d_gene: TRDD3
j_gene: TRDJ3
v_gene: TRDV1

CDR3nt: TGTGCCTGTGACACGGCATGGGGGACTAGCACTGACACCGATAAACTCATCTTT
CDR3aa: CACDTAWGTSTDTDKLIF
abundance: few
d_gene: TRDD3
j_gene: TRDJ1
v_gene: TRDV2

CDR3nt: TGTGCCTGTGACACCGTAGGGGCTGGGGGATCTAGCTCCTGGGACACCCGACAGATGTTTTTC
CDR3aa: CACDTVGAGGSSSWDTRQMFF
abundance: NA
d_gene: TRDD3
j_gene: TRDJ3
v_gene: TRDV2

CDR3nt: TGTGCCTGTGACCCCGTACTGGGGGATACGGGCTCCTGGGACACCCGACAGATGTTTTTC
CDR3aa: CACDPVLGDTGSWDTRQMFF
abundance: medium-sized
d_gene: TRDD3
j_gene: TRDJ3
v_gene: TRDV2

CDR3nt: TGTGCTCTTGGGGACCAAACTGTGACACTGGGGGATACCGCCAAACTCATCTTT
CDR3aa: CALGDQTVTLGDTAKLIF
abundance: NA
d_gene: TRDD3
j_gene: TRDJ1
v_gene: TRDV1

CDR3nt: TGTGCCTGTGACACCGGTCCTCCCGGGGGATTCTCCTGGGACACCCGACAGATGTTTTTC
CDR3aa: CACDTGPPGGFSWDTRQMFF
abundance: few
d_gene: TRDD3
j_gene: TRDJ3
v_gene: TRDV2

CDR3nt: TGTGCCTGTGACCCCTGGGGGGTTTACACCGATAAACTCATCTTT
CDR3aa: CACDPWGVYTDKLIF
abundance: NA
d_gene: TRDD3
j_gene: TRDJ1
v_gene: TRDV2

CDR3nt: TGTGCTCTTGGGGAAGAGCTTCCTACTATTGTACTGGGGGATGTTTGCACCGATAAACTCATCTTT
CDR3aa: CALGEELPTIVLGDVCTDKLIF
abundance: NA
d_gene: TRDD3
j_gene: TRDJ1
v_gene: TRDV1